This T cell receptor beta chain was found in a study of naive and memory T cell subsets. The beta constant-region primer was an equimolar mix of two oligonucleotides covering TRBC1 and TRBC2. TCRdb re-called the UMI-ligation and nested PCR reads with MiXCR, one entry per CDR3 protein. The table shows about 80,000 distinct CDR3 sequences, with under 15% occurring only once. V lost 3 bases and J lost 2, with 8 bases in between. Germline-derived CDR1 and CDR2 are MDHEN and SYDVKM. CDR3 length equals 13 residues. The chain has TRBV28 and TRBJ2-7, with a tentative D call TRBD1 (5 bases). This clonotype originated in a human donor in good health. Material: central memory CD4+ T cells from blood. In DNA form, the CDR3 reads TGTGCCAGCAGTTTGTCAGGGACCTACGAGCAGTACTTC. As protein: CASSLSGTYEQYF.